The 14 T cell receptor beta chains reported below all come from one sample, sequenced in a study of human T cells and chemical hapten exposure. Time point defined: patch test 2, 6 weeks after DPC sensitization. Sample treatment: therapeutic diphenylcyclopropenone sensitization with weekly scalp DPC. TCRdb used MiXCR to reprocess the RACE reads, holding one entry per CDR3 protein. The sample carries around 67,000 distinct CDR3 sequences, 7.5% to 9.5% recorded once. This specimen was whole blood, taken in connection with sensitization to the hapten diphenylcyclopropenone (DPC). Receptor source: a woman aged 45-65 years with alopecia areata. Some clones in this sample may be carry-over from other donors' samples.

The table lists this clonotype with a few counts. V and J are TRBV5-1 and TRBJ1-1, with D maybe TRBD1 (6 bases). Trimming removed 2 bases from V and 6 bases from J, with 14 bases in between. The CDR3 totals 14 residues. Germline CDR1 and CDR2: SGHRS and YFSETQ. The CDR3 loop is CASSFLQGSPEAFF. As DNA, the CDR3 is TGCGCCAGCAGCTTTTTACAGGGAAGCCCTGAAGCTTTCTTT.

Details on this clonotype: Since a much larger clone is just one base distant, this may be a read error. The chain carries TRBV6-5 and TRBJ2-7, with D unresolved. This CDR3 region has 11 residues. CDR1 is MNHEY, CDR2 SVGAGI, per germline. The CDR3 nucleotides are TGTGTCAGCAAAAGATCCTACGAGCAGTACTTC. Translation: CVSKRSYEQYF.

This clonotype appeared a few times. The V gene is TRBV2, the J gene TRBJ2-5; D is possibly TRBD2 (6 bases). CDR3 length: 16 amino acids. Germline CDR1 reads SNHLY; CDR2 reads FYNNEI. V was pared by 3 bases and J by 0 bases, with 14 bases between. The CDR3: CASSDSRASDQETQYF. In nucleotides, the CDR3 is TGTGCCAGCAGTGATAGTAGGGCTAGCGACCAAGAGACCCAGTACTTC.

The rearrangement uses TRBV7-2 and TRBJ2-3, with 9 bases lining up with TRBD2. The V and J ends lost 4 bases and 2 bases, in that order; junction bases with no gene match: 4. CDR3 size: 15 residues. The V gene's germline CDR1 is SGHTA and CDR2 FQGNSA. CDR3 sequence reads: CASSSTSGFTDTQYF. The CDR3 DNA reads TGTGCCAGCAGCTCGACTAGCGGTTTCACAGATACGCAGTATTTT. Looking up the rest from reference TRBV7-2 and TRBJ2-3 gives the full variable domain: GAGVSQSPSNKVTEKGKDVELRCDPISGHTALYWYRQSLGQGLEFLIYFQGNSAPDKSGLPSDRFSAERTGGSVSTLTIQRTQQEDSAVYLCASSSTSGFTDTQYFGPGTRLTVL.

A few counts support this clonotype. The V and J genes are TRBV29-1 and TRBJ2-3; D gene ambiguous. The CDR3 extends over 9 amino acids. Germline V gives CDR1 SQVTM, CDR2 ANQGSEA. V lost 4 bases and J 5 bases, leaving 1 base between the germline ends. CDR3 DNA: TGCAGCGTTGGAGATACGCAGTATTTT. It yields the protein CSVGDTQYF.

This clonotype was detected a few times. The genes are TRBV12-3 or TRBV12-4 and TRBJ2-3; 7 bases fit TRBD1. V gave up 1 base and J gave up 4 bases; unmatched junction bases: 14. The CDR3 extends over 18 amino acids. CDR3 protein: CASSLVPGSTGFADTQYF. CDR3 nucleotides: TGTGCCAGCAGTTTAGTTCCAGGCTCGACAGGGTTCGCAGATACGCAGTATTTT.

This clonotype was seen more than once but under ten times. The chain links TRBV5-1 to TRBJ1-1; TRBD1 matches at 10 bases. This CDR3 region has 18 residues. Per the germline V gene, CDR1 is SGHRS and CDR2 is YFSETQ. The ends lost 2 bases at V and 0 bases at J; junction bases unmatched: 10. The CDR3 is CASSFYGQGGGVNTEAFF. The CDR3 DNA follows: TGCGCCAGCAGCTTTTACGGACAGGGGGGTGGAGTGAACACTGAAGCTTTCTTT.

This clonotype has ten or more counts. This sequence joins TRBV2 and TRBJ1-5; 7 nucleotides match TRBD1. Germline CDR1 reads SNHLY; CDR2 reads FYNNEI. The J segment lost 0 bases and the V segment lost 6 bases, leaving 14 bases of the junction unmatched. The CDR3 spans 18 residues. The CDR3 nucleotides are TGTGCCAGCAGCCCCCGCGCGGCAGGGGGGTATAGCAATCAGCCCCAGCATTTT. It encodes CASSPRAAGGYSNQPQHF.

There are a few counts of this clonotype. The V gene is TRBV28, the J gene TRBJ1-1; TRBD1 is a possible D gene (6 bases). The CDR3 is made up of 14 amino acids. V dropped 6 bases and J dropped 3 bases, with 14 bases sitting between them. From germline, CDR1 is MDHEN and CDR2 SYDVKM. DNA of the CDR3: TGTGCCAGCAGCACACAGGGCAGGGACACTGAAGCTTTCTTT. Translation: CASSTQGRDTEAFF.

V usage is TRBV4-3 and J usage is TRBJ2-3, with D possibly TRBD2 on 6 matching bases. V was trimmed by 1 base and J by 0 bases, leaving 14 bases between them. Germline CDR1 LGHNA, CDR2 YSLEER. The CDR3 is 17 amino acids. In DNA form, the CDR3 reads TGCGCCAGCAGCCAAGGCGGAGGAGGGTCCAGCACAGATACGCAGTATTTT. Protein product: CASSQGGGGSSTDTQYF.

The rearrangement links TRBV19 to TRBJ2-7; TRBD1 matches at 8 bases. Germline V gene data show CDR1 as LNHDA and CDR2 as SQIVND (reference sequence). The length of the CDR3 is 15 residues. V shed 3 bases and J 2 bases; nucleotides not matched to a gene: 6. In DNA, the CDR3 is TGTGCCAGTAGTATCGGAGGACAGGGCCCCTACGAGCAGTACTTC. Translated, it gives CASSIGGQGPYEQYF.

The chain employs TRBV24-1 and TRBJ2-1; the D gene is possibly TRBD1 (6 bases). The CDR3 has 16 amino acids. V was pared by 4 bases and J by 5 bases, with 17 bases between. Germline V gene sequence: CDR1 KGHDR, CDR2 SFDVKD. CDR3 protein: CATSDADSRIHNEQFF. The CDR3 nucleotides are TGTGCCACCAGTGACGCGGACAGTCGAATTCACAATGAGCAGTTCTTC.

The J gene is TRBJ1-3, the V gene TRBV5-4; 10 bases match TRBD1. The ends lost 3 bases at V and 3 bases at J; junction bases unmatched: 12. Germline assignment: CDR1 SGHNT and CDR2 YYREEE (reference sequence). The CDR3 has 18 residues. CDR3 region: CASSSRDRGPLGGNTIYF. The CDR3 DNA reads TGTGCCAGCAGCTCGCGGGACAGGGGCCCCTTGGGTGGAAACACCATATATTTT.

This clonotype was found many times. V and J are TRBV12-3 or TRBV12-4 and TRBJ1-6; TRBD1 matches at 9 bases. CDR3 length equals 14 residues. V shed 5 bases, J shed 7 bases, and the junction held 3 bases outside the gene matches. CDR3 residues: CASSPGTGNSPLHF. The CDR3 coding sequence is TGTGCCAGCAGTCCGGGGACAGGGAATTCACCCCTCCACTTT.